This T cell receptor beta chain was found in a study of blood T cell repertoires in COVID-19. Across the whole study: Sites in the United States, Italy and Spain provided acute and convalescent COVID-19 samples.

TCRdb's copy holds only in-frame clones and misses some; the assay was immunoSEQ multiplex PCR. The repertoire holds under 150,000 clones, with 70% to 80% as singletons. Only one count was recorded for this clone. The trim removed 4 bases at V and 6 bases at J, leaving 4 bases unmatched. The CDR3 is 14 amino acids. Per germline, CDR1 LNHDA and CDR2 SQIVND (reference sequence). This clonotype was sampled from a man aged 55 to 70 with acute or convalescent COVID-19. The chain combines TRBV19 with TRBJ2-7; TRBD1 aligns across 12 bases. The sequencing input was peripheral blood. CDR3 protein: CASSRGQGATEQYF. The CDR3, as DNA: TGTGCCAGTAGTAGGGGACAGGGGGCGACCGAGCAGTACTTC.